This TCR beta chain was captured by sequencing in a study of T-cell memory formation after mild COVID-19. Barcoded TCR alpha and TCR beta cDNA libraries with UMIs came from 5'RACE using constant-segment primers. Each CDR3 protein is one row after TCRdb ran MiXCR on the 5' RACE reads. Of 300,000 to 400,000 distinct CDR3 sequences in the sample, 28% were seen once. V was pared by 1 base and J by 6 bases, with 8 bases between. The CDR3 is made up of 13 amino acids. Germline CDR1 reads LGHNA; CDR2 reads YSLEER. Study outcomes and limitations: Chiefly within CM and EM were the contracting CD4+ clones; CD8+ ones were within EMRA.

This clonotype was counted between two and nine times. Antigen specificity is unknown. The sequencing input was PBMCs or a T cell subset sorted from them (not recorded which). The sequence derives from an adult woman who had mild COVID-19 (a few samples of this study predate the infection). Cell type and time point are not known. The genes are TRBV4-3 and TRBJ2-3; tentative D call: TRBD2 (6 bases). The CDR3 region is CASSQVLADTQYF. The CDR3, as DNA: TGCGCCAGCAGCCAAGTACTAGCCGATACGCAGTATTTT.